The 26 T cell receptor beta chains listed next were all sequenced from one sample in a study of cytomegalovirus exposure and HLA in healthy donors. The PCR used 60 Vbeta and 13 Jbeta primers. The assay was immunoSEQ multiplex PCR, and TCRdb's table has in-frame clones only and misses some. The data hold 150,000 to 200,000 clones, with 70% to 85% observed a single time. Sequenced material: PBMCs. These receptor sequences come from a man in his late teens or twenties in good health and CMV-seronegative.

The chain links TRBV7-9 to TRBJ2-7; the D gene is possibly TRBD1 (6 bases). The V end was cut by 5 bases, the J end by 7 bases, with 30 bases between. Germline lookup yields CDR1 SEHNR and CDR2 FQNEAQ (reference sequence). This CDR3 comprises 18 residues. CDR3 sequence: CASSQDSLDQLTPREQYF. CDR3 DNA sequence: TGTGCCAGCAGCCAGGACAGCCTCGACCAGTTAACCCCGCGGGAGCAGTACTTC.

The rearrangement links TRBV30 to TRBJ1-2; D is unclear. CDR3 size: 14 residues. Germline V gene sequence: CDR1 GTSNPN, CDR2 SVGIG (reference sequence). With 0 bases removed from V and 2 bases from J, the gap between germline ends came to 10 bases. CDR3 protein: CAWSVPGGNYGYTF. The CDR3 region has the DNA TGTGCCTGGAGTGTACCGGGAGGAAACTATGGCTACACCTTC.

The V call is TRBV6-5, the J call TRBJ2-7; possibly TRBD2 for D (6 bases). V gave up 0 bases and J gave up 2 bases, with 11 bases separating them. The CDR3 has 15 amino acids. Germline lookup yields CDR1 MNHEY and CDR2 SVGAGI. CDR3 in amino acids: CASSYSWDLAYEQYF. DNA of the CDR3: TGTGCCAGCAGTTACTCATGGGACTTAGCCTACGAGCAGTACTTC.

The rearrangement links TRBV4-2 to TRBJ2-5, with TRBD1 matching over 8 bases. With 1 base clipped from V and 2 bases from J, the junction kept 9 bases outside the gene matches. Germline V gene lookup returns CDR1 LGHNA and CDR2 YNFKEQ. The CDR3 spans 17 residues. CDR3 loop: CASSQGGQGAEQETQYF. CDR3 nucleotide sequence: TGTGCCAGCAGCCAAGGCGGGCAGGGGGCTGAGCAAGAGACCCAGTACTTC.

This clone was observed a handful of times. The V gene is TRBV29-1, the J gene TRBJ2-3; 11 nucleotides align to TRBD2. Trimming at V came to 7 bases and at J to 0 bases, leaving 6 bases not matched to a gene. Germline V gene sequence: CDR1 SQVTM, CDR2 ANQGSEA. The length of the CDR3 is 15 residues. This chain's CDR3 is CSGQGTSGSTDTQYF. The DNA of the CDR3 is TGCAGCGGCCAGGGGACTAGCGGTAGCACAGATACGCAGTATTTT.

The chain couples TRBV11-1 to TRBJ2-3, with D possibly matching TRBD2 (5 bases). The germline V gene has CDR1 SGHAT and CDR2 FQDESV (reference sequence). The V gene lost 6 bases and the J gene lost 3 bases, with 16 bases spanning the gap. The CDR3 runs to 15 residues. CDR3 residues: CASRTVAGGTDTQYF. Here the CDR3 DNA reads TGTGCCAGCAGGACGGTCGCGGGTGGTACAGATACGCAGTATTTT. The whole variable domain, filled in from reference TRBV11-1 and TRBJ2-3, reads EAEVAQSPRYKITEKSQAVAFWCDPISGHATLYWYRQILGQGPELLVQFQDESVVDDSQLPKDRFSAERLKGVDSTLKIQPAELGDSAMYLCASRTVAGGTDTQYFGPGTRLTVL.

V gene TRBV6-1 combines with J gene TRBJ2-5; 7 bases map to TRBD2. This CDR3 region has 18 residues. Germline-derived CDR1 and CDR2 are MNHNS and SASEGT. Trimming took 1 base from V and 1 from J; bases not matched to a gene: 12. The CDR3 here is CASSEERWGRGLQETQYF. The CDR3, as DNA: TGTGCCAGCAGTGAAGAAAGGTGGGGGAGGGGTCTCCAAGAGACCCAGTACTTC.

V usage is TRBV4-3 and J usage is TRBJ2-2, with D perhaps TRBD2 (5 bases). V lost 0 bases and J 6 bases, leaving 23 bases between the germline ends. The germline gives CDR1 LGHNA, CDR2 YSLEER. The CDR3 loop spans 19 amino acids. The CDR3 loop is CASSQDSPPRLGSSGELFF. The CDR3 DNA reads TGCGCCAGCAGCCAAGATTCTCCCCCCAGGTTGGGGAGTTCCGGGGAGCTGTTTTTT.

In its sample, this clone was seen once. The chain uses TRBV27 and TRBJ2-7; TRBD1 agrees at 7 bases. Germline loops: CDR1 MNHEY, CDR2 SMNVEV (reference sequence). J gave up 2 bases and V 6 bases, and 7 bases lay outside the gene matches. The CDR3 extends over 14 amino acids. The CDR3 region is CASRKQGSAYEQYF. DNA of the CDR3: TGTGCCAGCAGAAAACAGGGGAGTGCCTACGAGCAGTACTTC.

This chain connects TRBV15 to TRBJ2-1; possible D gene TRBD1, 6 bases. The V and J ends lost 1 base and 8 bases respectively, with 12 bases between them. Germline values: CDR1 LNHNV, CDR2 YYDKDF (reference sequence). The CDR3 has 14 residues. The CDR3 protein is CATSRGTVSHEQFF. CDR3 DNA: TGTGCCACCAGCAGAGGGACAGTAAGTCATGAGCAGTTCTTC.

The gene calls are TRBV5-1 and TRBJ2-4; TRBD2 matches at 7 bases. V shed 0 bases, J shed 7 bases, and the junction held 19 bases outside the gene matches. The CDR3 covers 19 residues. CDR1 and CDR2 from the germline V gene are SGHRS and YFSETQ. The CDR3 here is CASSLGVIRGSLTRNIQYF. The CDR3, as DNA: TGCGCCAGCAGCTTGGGGGTTATCCGCGGGAGTCTGACTAGGAACATTCAGTACTTC.

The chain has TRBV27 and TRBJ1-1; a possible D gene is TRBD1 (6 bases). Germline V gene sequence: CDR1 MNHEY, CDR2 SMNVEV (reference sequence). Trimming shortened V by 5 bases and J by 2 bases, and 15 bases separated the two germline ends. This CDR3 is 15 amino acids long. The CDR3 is CASSRFPGANTEAFF. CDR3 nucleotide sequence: TGTGCCAGCAGTAGATTTCCAGGGGCTAACACTGAAGCTTTCTTT.

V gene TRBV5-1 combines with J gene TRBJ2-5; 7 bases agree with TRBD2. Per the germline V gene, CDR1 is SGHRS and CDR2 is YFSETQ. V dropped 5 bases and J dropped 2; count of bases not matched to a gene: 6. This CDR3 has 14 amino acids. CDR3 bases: TGCGCCAGCAGTTGGGCGGGAGCTCAAGAGACCCAGTACTTC. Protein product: CASSWAGAQETQYF. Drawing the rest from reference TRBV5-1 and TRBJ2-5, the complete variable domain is KAGVTQTPRYLIKTRGQQVTLSCSPISGHRSVSWYQQTPGQGLQFLFEYFSETQRNKGNFPGRFSGRQFSNSRSEMNVSTLELGDSALYLCASSWAGAQETQYFGPGTRLLVL.

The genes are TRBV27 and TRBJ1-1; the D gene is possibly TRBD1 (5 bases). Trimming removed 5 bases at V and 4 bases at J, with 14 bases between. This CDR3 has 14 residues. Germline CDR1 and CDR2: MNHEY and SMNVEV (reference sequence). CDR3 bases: TGTGCCAGCAGTCCCCTCGGGGGGAGCACTGAAGCTTTCTTT. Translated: CASSPLGGSTEAFF.

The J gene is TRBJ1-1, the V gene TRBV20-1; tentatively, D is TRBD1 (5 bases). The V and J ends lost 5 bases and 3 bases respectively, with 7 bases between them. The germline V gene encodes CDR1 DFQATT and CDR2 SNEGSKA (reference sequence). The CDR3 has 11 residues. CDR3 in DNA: TGCAGTGCTTGGGGGGACACTGAAGCTTTCTTT. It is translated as CSAWGDTEAFF.

The CDR3 here is CASGLGGGKTYEQYF. DNA of the CDR3: TGTGCCAGCGGTCTTGGGGGAGGGAAGACCTACGAGCAGTACTTC. The rearrangement links TRBV5-4 to TRBJ2-7; 7 bases fit TRBD2. Germline CDR1 SGHNT, CDR2 YYREEE (reference sequence). There are 15 residues in the CDR3. J was trimmed by 2 bases and V by 7 bases; bases with no gene match: 12. The full variable domain, in which reference TRBV5-4 and TRBJ2-7 provide the parts outside the CDR3, is ETGVTQSPTHLIKTRGQQVTLRCSSQSGHNTVSWYQQALGQGPQFIFQYYREEENGRGNFPPRFSGLQFPNYSSELNVNALELDDSALYLCASGLGGGKTYEQYFGPGTRLTVT.

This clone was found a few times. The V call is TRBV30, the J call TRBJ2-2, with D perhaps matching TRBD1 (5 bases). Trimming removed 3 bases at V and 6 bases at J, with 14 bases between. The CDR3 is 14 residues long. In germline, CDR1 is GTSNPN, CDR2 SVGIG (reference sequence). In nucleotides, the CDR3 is TGTGCCTGGAGGGGCAGGGTGGAATCCGGGGAGCTGTTTTTT. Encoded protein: CAWRGRVESGELFF.

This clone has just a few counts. In DNA, the CDR3 is TGTGCCAGCAGCCAAGAGGAAGGGGGCAGTAACAATGAGCAGTTCTTC. Translating it yields CASSQEEGGSNNEQFF. The genes are TRBV4-2 and TRBJ2-1; TRBD1 agrees at 7 bases. The CDR3 has 16 residues. Germline lookup yields CDR1 LGHNA and CDR2 YNFKEQ. The V and J ends lost 0 bases and 5 bases, in that order; junction bases with no gene match: 7.

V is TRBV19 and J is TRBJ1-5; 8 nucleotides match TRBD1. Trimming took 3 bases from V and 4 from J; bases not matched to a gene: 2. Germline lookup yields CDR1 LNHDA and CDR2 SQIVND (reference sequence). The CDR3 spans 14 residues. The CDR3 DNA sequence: TGTGCCAGTAGTATTGGACAGGGTAATCAGCCCCAGCATTTT. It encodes CASSIGQGNQPQHF.

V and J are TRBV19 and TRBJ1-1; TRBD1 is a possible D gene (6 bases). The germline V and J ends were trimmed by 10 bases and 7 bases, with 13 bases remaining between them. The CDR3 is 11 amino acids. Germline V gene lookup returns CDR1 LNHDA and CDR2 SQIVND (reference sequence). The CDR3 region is CATGTPYEAFF. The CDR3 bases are TGTGCCACGGGGACACCATATGAAGCTTTCTTT.

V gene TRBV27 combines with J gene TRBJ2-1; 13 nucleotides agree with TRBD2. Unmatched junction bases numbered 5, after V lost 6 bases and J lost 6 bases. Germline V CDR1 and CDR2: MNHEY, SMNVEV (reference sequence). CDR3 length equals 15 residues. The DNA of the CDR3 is TGTGCCAGCAGCACCGGGACTAGCGGGGCCAATGAGCAGTTCTTC. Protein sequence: CASSTGTSGANEQFF.

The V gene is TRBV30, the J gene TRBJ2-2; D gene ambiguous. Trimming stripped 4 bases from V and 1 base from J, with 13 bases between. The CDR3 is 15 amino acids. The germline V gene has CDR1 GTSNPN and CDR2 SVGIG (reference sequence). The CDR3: CAWKSRQLNTGELFF. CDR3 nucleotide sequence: TGTGCCTGGAAGTCGAGACAACTGAACACCGGGGAGCTGTTTTTT.

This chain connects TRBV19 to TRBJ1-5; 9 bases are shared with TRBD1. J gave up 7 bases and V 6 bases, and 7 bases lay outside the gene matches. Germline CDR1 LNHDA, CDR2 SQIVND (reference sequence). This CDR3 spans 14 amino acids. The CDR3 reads CASRDRGDGQPQHF. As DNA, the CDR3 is TGTGCCAGTAGGGACAGGGGAGATGGGCAGCCCCAGCATTTT.

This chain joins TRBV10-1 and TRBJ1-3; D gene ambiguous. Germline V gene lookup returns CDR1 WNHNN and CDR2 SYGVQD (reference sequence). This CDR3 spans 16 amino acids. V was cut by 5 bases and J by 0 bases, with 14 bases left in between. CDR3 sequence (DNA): TGCGCCAGCAGTAAAATAACTGCCGGCTCTGGAAACACCATATATTTT. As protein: CASSKITAGSGNTIYF.

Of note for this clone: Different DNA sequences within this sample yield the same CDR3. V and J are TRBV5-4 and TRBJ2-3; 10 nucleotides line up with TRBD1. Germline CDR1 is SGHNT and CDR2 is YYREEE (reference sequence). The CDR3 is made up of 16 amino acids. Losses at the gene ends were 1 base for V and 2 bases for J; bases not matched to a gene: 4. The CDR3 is CASSLPGTGATDTQYF. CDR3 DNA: TGTGCCAGCAGCTTGCCCGGGACAGGGGCCACAGATACGCAGTATTTT. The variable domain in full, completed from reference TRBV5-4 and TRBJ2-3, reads ETGVTQSPTHLIKTRGQQVTLRCSSQSGHNTVSWYQQALGQGPQFIFQYYREEENGRGNFPPRFSGLQFPNYSSELNVNALELDDSALYLCASSLPGTGATDTQYFGPGTRLTVL.

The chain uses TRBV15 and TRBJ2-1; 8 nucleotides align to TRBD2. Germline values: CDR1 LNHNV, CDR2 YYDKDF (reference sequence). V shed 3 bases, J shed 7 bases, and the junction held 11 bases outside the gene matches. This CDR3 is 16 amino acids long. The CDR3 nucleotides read TGTGCCACCAGCAGCTACCAAGCGGGAGTGAGGAATGAGCAGTTCTTC. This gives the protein CATSSYQAGVRNEQFF.